This TCR beta chain was sequenced for a study of T cell responses to AZD1222 COVID-19 vaccine. The assay was immunoSEQ multiplex PCR, and TCRdb's table has in-frame clones only and misses some. Altogether approximately 110,000 clones are present, 89% being singletons, with the ten largest covering more than 40%. V was pared by 1 base and J by 7 bases, with 1 base of the junction left unmatched. Looked up from germline, CDR1 is KGHSH and CDR2 is LQKENI. This CDR3 comprises 14 residues. The gene calls are TRBV18 and TRBJ1-6, with 7 nucleotides matching TRBD1. The receptor was derived from an adult who received the AZD1222 COVID-19 vaccine. This specimen consisted of peripheral blood, obtained 28 days after the second AZD1222 dose. CDR3 loop: CASSPQGANSPLHF. The CDR3 DNA sequence: TGTGCCAGCTCACCACAGGGGGCCAATTCACCCCTCCACTTT.